The 9 T cell receptor beta chains listed next were all sequenced from one sample in a study of shared clonotypes between healthy human individuals. TCRdb keeps only in-frame clones here, not all; method: immunoSEQ multiplex PCR. The sample lists about 1.1 million clones, 75% to 85% seen once, with around 0.61% in the top ten. Sequencing was carried out using memory CD4+ T cells from PBMCs. Subset specified: CD45RA-negative fraction. The receptors shown here come from a young man in good health. Some clones in this sample may be carry-over from other donors' samples.

This rearrangement joins TRBV6-4 to TRBJ2-7, with 8 bases fitting TRBD1. The CDR3 runs 14 residues. Trimming removed 6 bases from V and 2 bases from J; junction bases left unmatched: 6. Germline V gene sequence: CDR1 MRHNA, CDR2 SNTAGT. Here the CDR3 DNA reads TGTGCCAGCAGCCGACAGGGGCTGACCTACGAGCAGTACTTC. It encodes CASSRQGLTYEQYF.

For this clone: Other nucleotide sequences in the sample specify the same CDR3. This chain joins TRBV2 and TRBJ2-7; 10 positions match TRBD1. Losses at the gene ends were 1 base for V and 2 bases for J; bases not matched to a gene: 2. The CDR3 sequence is 15 residues long. Germline values: CDR1 SNHLY, CDR2 FYNNEI. DNA of the CDR3: TGTGCCAGCAGTGAAGGGGGGACAGGGGCCTACGAGCAGTACTTC. This sequence encodes CASSEGGTGAYEQYF.

This chain links TRBV7-9 with TRBJ1-2; possibly TRBD1 for D (5 bases). Germline V gene sequence: CDR1 SEHNR, CDR2 FQNEAQ (reference sequence). This CDR3 spans 16 amino acids. Trimming left V 5 bases short and J 2 bases short, with 18 bases between. CDR3 region: CASSPLRQTVNYGYTF. In nucleotides, the CDR3 is TGTGCCAGCAGCCCCCTGAGGCAGACAGTCAACTATGGCTACACCTTC.

The chain joins TRBV5-5 to TRBJ1-2; D is unclear. CDR3 length: 12 amino acids. Germline CDR1 and CDR2: SGHKS and YYEKEE (reference sequence). V was shortened by 4 bases and J by 4 bases, with 8 bases between the two germline ends. This chain's CDR3 is CASSIGLYGYTF. The CDR3 DNA reads as TGTGCCAGCAGCATCGGACTCTATGGCTACACCTTC.

This clone came up once. The rearrangement links TRBV15 to TRBJ2-2; D call uncertain. Deletions cut 1 base from V and 6 bases from J, with 9 bases between. Germline V gene data show CDR1 as LNHNV and CDR2 as YYDKDF (reference sequence). The CDR3 covers 14 residues. The CDR3 is CATSRGPAPGELFF. The CDR3 DNA is TGTGCCACCAGCAGAGGCCCGGCACCCGGGGAGCTGTTTTTT.

The sample holds many counts of this clone. The CDR3 region has the DNA TGTGCCAGCAGCCCAGGGACTAGCGGAGACGAGCAGTACTTC. Protein sequence: CASSPGTSGDEQYF. The V and J genes are TRBV7-9 and TRBJ2-7, with TRBD2 matching over 11 bases. CDR1 and CDR2 from the germline V gene are SEHNR and FQNEAQ (reference sequence). V shed 5 bases, J shed 5 bases, and the junction held 5 bases outside the gene matches. This CDR3 contains 14 residues.

This clone appeared a few times. The J gene is TRBJ2-5, the V gene TRBV9; 10 bases fit TRBD1. The CDR3 length is 15 residues. Trimming cost V 3 bases and J 4 bases; bases outside gene matches: 6. The germline V gene has CDR1 SGDLS and CDR2 YYNGEE. The CDR3: CASSGGTGALETQYF. The CDR3 DNA follows: TGTGCCAGCAGCGGAGGGACAGGGGCGTTAGAGACCCAGTACTTC.

The CDR3 bases are TGTGCCTGGAGCCGGGACAGACAAGCTTTCTTT. Its translation is CAWSRDRQAFF. The chain combines TRBV30 with TRBJ1-1; 7 bases fit TRBD1. Germline loops: CDR1 GTSNPN, CDR2 SVGIG (reference sequence). This CDR3 has 11 residues. V lost 3 bases, J lost 9 bases, and 4 bases stayed unmatched.

This clone came up a few times. The chain has TRBV18 and TRBJ1-3, with D maybe TRBD1 (6 bases). Germline V lookup: CDR1 KGHSH, CDR2 LQKENI. This CDR3 is 14 amino acids long. V was pared by 5 bases and J by 1 base, with 9 bases between. The CDR3 sequence: CASSSQGSGNTIYF. CDR3 coding DNA: TGTGCCAGCTCATCACAGGGATCTGGAAACACCATATATTTT.